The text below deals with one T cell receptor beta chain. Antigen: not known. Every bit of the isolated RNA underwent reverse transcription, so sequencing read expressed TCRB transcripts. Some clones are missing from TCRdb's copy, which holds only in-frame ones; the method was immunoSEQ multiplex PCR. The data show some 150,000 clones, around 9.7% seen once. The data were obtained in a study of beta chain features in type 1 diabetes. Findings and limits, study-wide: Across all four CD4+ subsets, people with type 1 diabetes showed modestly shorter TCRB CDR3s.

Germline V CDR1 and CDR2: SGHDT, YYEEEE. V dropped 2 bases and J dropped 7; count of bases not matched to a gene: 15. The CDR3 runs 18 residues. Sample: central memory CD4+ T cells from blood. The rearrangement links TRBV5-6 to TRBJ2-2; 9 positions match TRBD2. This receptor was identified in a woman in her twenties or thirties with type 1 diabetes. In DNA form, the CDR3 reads TGTGCCAGCAGCTTCCTAAGGTCTAGCGGGATTCGGGGCGGGGAGCTGTTTTTT. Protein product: CASSFLRSSGIRGGELFF.